This T cell receptor (beta chain) is from a study of T cells after posttransplantation cyclophosphamide. The study's findings and limits: TRB overlap between skin or GI tissue T cells and blood was limited. Donor-recipient repertoire similarity was low at 1-2 months, rising over year one.

A remark on this clone: Its target is unknown.

The related graft donor's blood sample was taken on the day of bone marrow donation. Data came from immunoSEQ multiplex PCR; TCRdb stores just in-frame clones and leaves some out. This table has tens of thousands of clones, approximately 94% appearing once. After removal of 4 bases from V and 7 bases from J, the junction contained 6 bases not matched to a gene. The CDR3 is made up of 14 amino acids. From germline, CDR1 is MNHNY and CDR2 SVGAGI (reference sequence). Material: PBMCs. This TCR came from a woman aged 25-40 years in good health and a related stem cell transplant donor. The chain joins TRBV6-6 to TRBJ1-2; 10 positions agree with TRBD1. The CDR3 DNA follows: TGTGCCAGCAGTTGGACAGGGGGAAAGGGTGGCTACACCTTC. Translation: CASSWTGGKGGYTF.